One and the same sample provided the 5 T cell receptor beta chains below, sequenced in a study of blood T cell repertoires in COVID-19. Data came from immunoSEQ multiplex PCR; TCRdb stores just in-frame clones and leaves some out. The sample includes roughly 270,000 clones, 85% seen only once; the top ten take roughly 2.7%. The material sequenced was PBMCs or T cells enriched from blood (not recorded which). All receptors come from a woman aged 45-60 years who had recovered from COVID-19.

V is TRBV4-3 and J is TRBJ2-5, with TRBD1 matching 8 bases. After removal of 1 base from V and 6 bases from J, the junction contained 10 bases not matched to a gene. This CDR3 has 16 amino acids. CDR1 and CDR2 from the germline V gene are LGHNA and YSLEER. The CDR3 DNA sequence: TGCGCCAGCAGCCAAGGCCCAGGACAGGGTTGTAAGACCCAGTACTTC. Translating gives CASSQGPGQGCKTQYF.

The chain combines TRBV7-3 with TRBJ1-2; 10 nucleotides line up with TRBD1. The length of the CDR3 is 16 residues. V lost 5 bases to trimming and J lost 3 bases; unmatched junction nucleotides: 9. Germline values: CDR1 SGHTA, CDR2 FQGTGA. The CDR3 spells CASSTLGQGPDYGYTF. In nucleotides, the CDR3 is TGTGCCAGCAGCACGCTGGGACAGGGGCCCGACTATGGCTACACCTTC.

This sequence joins TRBV18 and TRBJ2-3, with 9 bases lining up with TRBD1. The germline V gene encodes CDR1 KGHSH and CDR2 LQKENI. After removal of 3 bases from V and 5 bases from J, the junction contained 12 bases not matched to a gene. The CDR3 consists of 17 residues. CDR3 amino acids: CASSPPKTGGARDTQYF. The CDR3 bases are TGTGCCAGCTCACCCCCAAAGACAGGGGGTGCCCGAGATACGCAGTATTTT. The full variable domain, its missing parts supplied by reference TRBV18 and TRBJ2-3, is NAGVMQNPRHLVRRRGQEARLRCSPMKGHSHVYWYRQLPEEGLKFMVYLQKENIIDESGMPKERFSAEFPKEGPSILRIQQVVRGDSAAYFCASSPPKTGGARDTQYFGPGTRLTVL.

The V gene is TRBV19, the J gene TRBJ2-2; 7 nucleotides match TRBD2. Trimming removed 8 bases from V and 6 bases from J; junction bases left unmatched: 3. The CDR3 totals 12 residues. Germline V lookup: CDR1 LNHDA, CDR2 SQIVND (reference sequence). The CDR3 coding sequence is TGTGCCAGTGGGAGGGCCCCCGGGGAGCTGTTTTTT. Its protein product is CASGRAPGELFF.

This chain uses TRBV5-4 with TRBJ2-5, with 10 bases fitting TRBD2. Trimming cost V 2 bases and J 4 bases; bases outside gene matches: 11. Germline V gene lookup returns CDR1 SGHNT and CDR2 YYREEE (reference sequence). The CDR3 is 17 residues long. This CDR3 is CASSFSLSGGALETQYF. CDR3 DNA sequence: TGTGCCAGCAGCTTTTCGCTAAGCGGGGGGGCTTTAGAGACCCAGTACTTC. The entire variable domain, with the rest obtained from reference TRBV5-4 and TRBJ2-5, is as follows: ETGVTQSPTHLIKTRGQQVTLRCSSQSGHNTVSWYQQALGQGPQFIFQYYREEENGRGNFPPRFSGLQFPNYSSELNVNALELDDSALYLCASSFSLSGGALETQYFGPGTRLLVL.